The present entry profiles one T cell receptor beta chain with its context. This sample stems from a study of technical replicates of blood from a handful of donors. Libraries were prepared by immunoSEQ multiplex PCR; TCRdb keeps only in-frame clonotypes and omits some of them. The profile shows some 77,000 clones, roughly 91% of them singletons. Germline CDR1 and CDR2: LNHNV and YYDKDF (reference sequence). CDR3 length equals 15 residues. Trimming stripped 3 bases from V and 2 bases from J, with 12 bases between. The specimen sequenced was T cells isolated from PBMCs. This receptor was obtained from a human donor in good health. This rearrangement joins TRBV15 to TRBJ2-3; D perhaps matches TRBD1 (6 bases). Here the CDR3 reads CATSSQQGYTDTQYF. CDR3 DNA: TGTGCCACCAGCAGTCAACAGGGTTACACAGATACGCAGTATTTT.